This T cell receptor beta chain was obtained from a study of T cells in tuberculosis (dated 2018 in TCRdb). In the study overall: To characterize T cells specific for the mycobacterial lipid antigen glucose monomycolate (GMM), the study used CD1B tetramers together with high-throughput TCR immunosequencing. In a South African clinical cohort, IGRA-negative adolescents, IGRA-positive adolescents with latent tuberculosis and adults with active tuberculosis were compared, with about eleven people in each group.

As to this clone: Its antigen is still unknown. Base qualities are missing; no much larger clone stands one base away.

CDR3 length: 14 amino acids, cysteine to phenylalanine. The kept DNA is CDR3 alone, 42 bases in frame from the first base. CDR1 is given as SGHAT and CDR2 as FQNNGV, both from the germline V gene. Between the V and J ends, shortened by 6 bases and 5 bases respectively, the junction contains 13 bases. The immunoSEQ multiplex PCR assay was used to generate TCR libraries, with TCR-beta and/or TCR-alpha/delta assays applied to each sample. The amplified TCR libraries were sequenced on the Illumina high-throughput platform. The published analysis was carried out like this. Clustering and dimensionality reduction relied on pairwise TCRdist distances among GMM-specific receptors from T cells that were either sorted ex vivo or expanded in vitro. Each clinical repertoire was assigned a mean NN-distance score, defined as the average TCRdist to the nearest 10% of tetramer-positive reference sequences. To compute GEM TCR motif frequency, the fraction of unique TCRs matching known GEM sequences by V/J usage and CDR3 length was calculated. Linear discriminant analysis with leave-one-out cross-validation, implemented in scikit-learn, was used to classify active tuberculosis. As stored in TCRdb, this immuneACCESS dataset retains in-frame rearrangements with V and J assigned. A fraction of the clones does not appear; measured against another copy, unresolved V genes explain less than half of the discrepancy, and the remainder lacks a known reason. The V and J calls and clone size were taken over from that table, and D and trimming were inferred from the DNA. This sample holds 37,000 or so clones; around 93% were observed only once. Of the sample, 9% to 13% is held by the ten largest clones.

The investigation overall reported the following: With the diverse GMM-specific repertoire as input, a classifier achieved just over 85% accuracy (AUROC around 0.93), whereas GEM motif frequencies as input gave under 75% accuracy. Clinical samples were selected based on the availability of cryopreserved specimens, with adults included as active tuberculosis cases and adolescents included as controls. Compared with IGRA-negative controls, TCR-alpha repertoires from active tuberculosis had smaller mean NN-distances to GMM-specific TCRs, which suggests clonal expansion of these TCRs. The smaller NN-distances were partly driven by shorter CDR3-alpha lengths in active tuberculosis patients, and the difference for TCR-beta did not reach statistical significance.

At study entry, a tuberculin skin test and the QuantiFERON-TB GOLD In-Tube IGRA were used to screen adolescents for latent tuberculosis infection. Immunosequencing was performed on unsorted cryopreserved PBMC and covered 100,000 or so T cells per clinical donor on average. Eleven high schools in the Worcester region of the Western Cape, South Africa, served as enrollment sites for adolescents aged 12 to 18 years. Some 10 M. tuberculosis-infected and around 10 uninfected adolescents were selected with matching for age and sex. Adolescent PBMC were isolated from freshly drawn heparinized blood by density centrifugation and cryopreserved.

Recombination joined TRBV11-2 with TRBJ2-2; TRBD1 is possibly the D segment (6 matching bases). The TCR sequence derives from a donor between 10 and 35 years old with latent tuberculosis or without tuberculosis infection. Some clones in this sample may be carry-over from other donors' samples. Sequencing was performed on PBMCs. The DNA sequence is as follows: TGTGCCAGCAGTTCTTTGAGGGGGACCGGGGAGCTGTTTTTT. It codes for CASSSLRGTGELFF. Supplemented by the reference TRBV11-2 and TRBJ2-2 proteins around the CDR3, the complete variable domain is EAGVAQSPRYKIIEKRQSVAFWCNPISGHATLYWYQQILGQGPKLLIQFQNNGVVDDSQLPKDRFSAERLKGVDSTLKIQPAKLEDSAVYLCASSSLRGTGELFFGEGSRLTVL.